The clone carrying this TCR beta chain was found a few times. The target antigen is unknown. The CDR3 has 15 amino acids. V was cut by 4 bases and J by 5 bases, with 20 bases left in between. CDR1 is DFQATT, CDR2 SNEGSKA, per germline (reference sequence). The sample is drawn from a study of Graves' ophthalmopathy and Graves' hyperthyroidism. General study points: Discriminating ophthalmopathy from stable hyperthyroidism, a 13-signature model attained a sensitivity of over 85% and a specificity of approximately 77%.

Scientists amplified the TCR beta CDR3 regions from RNA transcripts. A first-round RT-PCR used HTBI primers, followed by a second-round multiplex PCR. TCRdb redid the calling of the multiplex PCR reads with MiXCR, one entry per CDR3 protein. Altogether about 370,000 distinct CDR3 sequences are present, about a sixth being singletons, with the ten largest covering roughly 2.3%. Exclusion criteria comprised other autoimmune diseases, uncontrolled infections, pregnancy or lactation in patients. A volume of 10 ml of fresh peripheral blood supplied the PBMCs. The sequenced sample was peripheral blood. The clonotype comes from an adult woman with stable Graves' hyperthyroidism. V is TRBV20-1 and J is TRBJ1-1; D unclear. The CDR3 DNA follows: TGCAGTGCTATATCCGCGACTATCGGTTGGACTGAAGCTTTCTTT. Its translation: CSAISATIGWTEAFF.